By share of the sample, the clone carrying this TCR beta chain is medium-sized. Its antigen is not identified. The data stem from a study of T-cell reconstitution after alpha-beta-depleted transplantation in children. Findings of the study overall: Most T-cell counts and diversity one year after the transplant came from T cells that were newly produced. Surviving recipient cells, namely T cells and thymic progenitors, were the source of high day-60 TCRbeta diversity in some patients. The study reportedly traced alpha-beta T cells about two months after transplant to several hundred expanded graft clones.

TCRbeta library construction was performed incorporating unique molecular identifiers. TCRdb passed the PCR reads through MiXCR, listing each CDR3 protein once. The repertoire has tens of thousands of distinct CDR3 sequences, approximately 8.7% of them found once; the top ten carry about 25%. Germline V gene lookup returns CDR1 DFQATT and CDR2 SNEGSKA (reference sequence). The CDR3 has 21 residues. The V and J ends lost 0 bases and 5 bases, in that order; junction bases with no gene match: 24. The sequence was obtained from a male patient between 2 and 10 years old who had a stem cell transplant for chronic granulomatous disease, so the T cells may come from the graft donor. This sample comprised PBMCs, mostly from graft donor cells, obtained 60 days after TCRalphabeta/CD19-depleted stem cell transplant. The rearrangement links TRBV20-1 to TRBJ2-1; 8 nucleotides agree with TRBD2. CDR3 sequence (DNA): TGCAGTGCTAGAGACTTAGAGTTGGAGGGTTGGACTAGCCGACTACACAATGAGCAGTTCTTC. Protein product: CSARDLELEGWTSRLHNEQFF.